This TCR beta chain was sequenced for a study of shared clonotypes between healthy human individuals. This clone showed up just once. The CDR3 spans 15 residues. Germline V lookup: CDR1 MNHNS, CDR2 SASEGT. V was shortened by 1 base and J by 0 bases, with 7 bases between the two germline ends. Authors' methods: From ImmunoSEQ came sequences covering only the junction and carrying no quality scores, so filtering differed. Measured with immunoSEQ multiplex PCR; TCRdb has only the in-frame clones, and not every one. The DNA was the basis for D and trimming; V, J and clone size are from that table. The data show some 2 million clones, with just under 95% seen just once and 1% to 1.3% held by the top ten. CD45RO negativity and positive selection for CCR7 defined naive CD8 cells, a population that excluded terminally differentiated effector memory CD45RA+ cells.

V is TRBV6-1 and J is TRBJ1-3; D gene ambiguous. The TCR sequence derives from a man between 18 and 29 years old in good health. Sequenced: naive CD8+ T cells sorted from blood. CDR3 sequence reads: CASSEEFHSGNTIYF. The CDR3 DNA is TGTGCCAGCAGTGAAGAATTTCACTCTGGAAACACCATATATTTT.